Here is one T cell receptor (beta chain) with its context. The data derive from a study of blood T cell repertoires in COVID-19. Study details: PBMCs, B-cell-depleted T cells, or T cells were the source of the cDNA or gDNA that made up the material.

Original data processing: Estimated nucleated cell counts came from reference gene primer amplification. Assay: immunoSEQ multiplex PCR; the TCRdb copy retains only in-frame clones and omits some. The DNA gave D and trimming, while V, J and clone size come from that table. The repertoire consists of a few hundred thousand clones, with 75% to 85% occurring once and the leading ten covering about 7%. The CDR3 spans 15 residues. The germline V gene encodes CDR1 SGHAT and CDR2 FQNNGV. The germline V and J ends were trimmed by 6 bases and 6 bases, with 15 bases remaining between them. This rearrangement joins TRBV11-2 to TRBJ1-6; D is perhaps TRBD1 (6 bases). This clonotype was sampled from a human donor in a cohort sampled during active COVID-19. The sample was peripheral blood. This CDR3 is CASRIPGQTNSPLHF. In DNA form, the CDR3 reads TGTGCCAGCAGGATCCCGGGACAAACTAATTCACCCCTCCACTTT.